Sequencing of this T cell receptor beta chain was carried out in a study of T cells after yellow fever vaccination. One entry per CDR3 protein, called by TCRdb with MiXCR from the 5' RACE reads. The sample lists tens of thousands of distinct CDR3 sequences; around 7.7% were seen once. Study results and caveats: Weaker, the secondary response peaked sooner, at day 5 versus 15.

The table lists this clonotype with a few counts. Antigen specificity is unknown. V trimming: 3 bases; J trimming: 4 bases; junction bases outside the gene matches: 7. This CDR3 is built from 16 residues. Per germline, CDR1 LNHNV and CDR2 YYDKDF (reference sequence). This sample comprised CD8+ T cells sorted from PBMCs, obtained on the day of the yellow fever booster vaccination. The V call is TRBV15, the J call TRBJ2-3, with 10 bases that match TRBD1. This TCR came from a man younger than 40 who received the YFV17D yellow fever vaccine. The CDR3 region is CATSRDRGRWADTQYF. The CDR3, as DNA: TGTGCCACCAGCAGGGACAGGGGGAGGTGGGCAGATACGCAGTATTTT.